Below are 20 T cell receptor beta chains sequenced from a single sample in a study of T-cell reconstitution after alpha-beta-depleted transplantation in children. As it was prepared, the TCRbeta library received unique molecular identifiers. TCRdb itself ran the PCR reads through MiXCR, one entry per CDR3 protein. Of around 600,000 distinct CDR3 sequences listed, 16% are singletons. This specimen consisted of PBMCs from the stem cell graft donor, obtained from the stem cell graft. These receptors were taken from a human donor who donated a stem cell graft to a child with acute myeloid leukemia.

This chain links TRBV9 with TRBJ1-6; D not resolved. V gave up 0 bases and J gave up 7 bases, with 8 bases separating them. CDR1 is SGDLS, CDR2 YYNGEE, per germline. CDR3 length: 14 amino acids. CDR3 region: CASSVAERNSPLHF. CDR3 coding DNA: TGTGCCAGCAGCGTAGCAGAAAGGAATTCACCCCTCCACTTT.

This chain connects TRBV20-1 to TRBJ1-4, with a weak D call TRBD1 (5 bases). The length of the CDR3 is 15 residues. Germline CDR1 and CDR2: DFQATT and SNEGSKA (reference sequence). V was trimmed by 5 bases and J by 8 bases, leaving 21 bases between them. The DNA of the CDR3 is TGCAGTGCTCCCTCGTCGGGGCCTGAGGACGAAAAACTGTTTTTT. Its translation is CSAPSSGPEDEKLFF.

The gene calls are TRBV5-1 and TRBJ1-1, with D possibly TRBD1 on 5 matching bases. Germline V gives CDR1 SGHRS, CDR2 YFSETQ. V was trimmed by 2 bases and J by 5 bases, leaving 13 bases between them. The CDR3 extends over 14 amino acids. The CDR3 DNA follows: TGCGCCAGCAGCTTAAGAGGGGCCGGGACTGAAGCTTTCTTT. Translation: CASSLRGAGTEAFF. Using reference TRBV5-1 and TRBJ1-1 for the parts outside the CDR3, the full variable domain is KAGVTQTPRYLIKTRGQQVTLSCSPISGHRSVSWYQQTPGQGLQFLFEYFSETQRNKGNFPGRFSGRQFSNSRSEMNVSTLELGDSALYLCASSLRGAGTEAFFGQGTRLTVV.

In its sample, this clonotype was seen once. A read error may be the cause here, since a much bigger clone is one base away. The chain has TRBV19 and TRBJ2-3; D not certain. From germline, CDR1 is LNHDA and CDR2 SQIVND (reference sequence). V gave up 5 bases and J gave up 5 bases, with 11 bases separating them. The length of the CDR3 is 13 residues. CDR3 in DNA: TGTGCCAGTAGTCGAGCCCTACAAGATACGCAGTATTTT. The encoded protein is CASSRALQDTQYF.

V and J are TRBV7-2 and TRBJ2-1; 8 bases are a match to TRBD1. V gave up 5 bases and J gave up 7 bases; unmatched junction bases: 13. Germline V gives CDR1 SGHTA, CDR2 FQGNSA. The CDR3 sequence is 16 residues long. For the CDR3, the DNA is TGTGCCAGCAGCCCAGCAAGGGACAGGATATCGAATGAGCAGTTCTTC. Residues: CASSPARDRISNEQFF.

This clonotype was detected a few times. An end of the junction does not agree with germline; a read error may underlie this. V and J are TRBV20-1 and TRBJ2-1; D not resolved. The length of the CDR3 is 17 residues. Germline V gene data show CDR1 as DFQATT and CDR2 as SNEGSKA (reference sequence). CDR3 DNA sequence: TGCTGTGCTAGAGCCCTTAGGGCGGTCGGCTCCTACAATGAGCAGTTCTTC. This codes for CCARALRAVGSYNEQFF.

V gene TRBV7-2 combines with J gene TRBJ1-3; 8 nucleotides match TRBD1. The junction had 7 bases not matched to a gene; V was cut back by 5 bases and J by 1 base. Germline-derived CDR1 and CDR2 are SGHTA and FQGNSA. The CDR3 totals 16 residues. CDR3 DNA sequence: TGTGCCAGCAGCACAGGGGGGGTCCGTTCTGGAAACACCATATATTTT. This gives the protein CASSTGGVRSGNTIYF.

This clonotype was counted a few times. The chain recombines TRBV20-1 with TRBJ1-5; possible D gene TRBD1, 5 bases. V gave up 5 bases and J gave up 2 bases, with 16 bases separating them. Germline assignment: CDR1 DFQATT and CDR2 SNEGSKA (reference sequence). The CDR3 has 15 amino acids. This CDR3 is CSAPLGGRGNQPQHF. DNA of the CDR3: TGCAGTGCTCCGCTCGGGGGTAGGGGCAATCAGCCCCAGCATTTT.

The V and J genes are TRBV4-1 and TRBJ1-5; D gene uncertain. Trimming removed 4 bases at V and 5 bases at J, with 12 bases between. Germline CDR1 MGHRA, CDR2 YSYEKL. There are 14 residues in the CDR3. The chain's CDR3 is CASSPERGYQPQHF. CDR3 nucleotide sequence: TGCGCCAGCAGCCCCGAGAGAGGGTATCAGCCCCAGCATTTT.

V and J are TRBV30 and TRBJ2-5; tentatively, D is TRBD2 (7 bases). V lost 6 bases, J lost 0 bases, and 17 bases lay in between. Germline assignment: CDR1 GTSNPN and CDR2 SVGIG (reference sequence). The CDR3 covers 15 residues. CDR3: CACGGRHPYQETQYF. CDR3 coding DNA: TGTGCCTGCGGGGGGCGACACCCGTACCAAGAGACCCAGTACTTC.

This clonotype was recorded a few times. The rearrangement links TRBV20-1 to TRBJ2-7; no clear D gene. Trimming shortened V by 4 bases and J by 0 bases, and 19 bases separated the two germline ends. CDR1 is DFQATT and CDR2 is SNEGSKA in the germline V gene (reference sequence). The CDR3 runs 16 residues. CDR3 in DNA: TGCAGTGCTACCCCCTGGAGCGTCGTAACCTCCTACGAGCAGTACTTC. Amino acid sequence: CSATPWSVVTSYEQYF.

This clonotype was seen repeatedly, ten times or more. The CDR3 DNA reads as TGTGCCAGCAGCTCATTCAGGGGAGAGACCCAGTACTTC. Residues: CASSSFRGETQYF. The genes are TRBV12-3 or TRBV12-4 and TRBJ2-5; D is perhaps TRBD1 (6 bases). Trimming removed 6 bases from V and 4 bases from J, with 12 bases in between. The CDR3 has 13 residues.

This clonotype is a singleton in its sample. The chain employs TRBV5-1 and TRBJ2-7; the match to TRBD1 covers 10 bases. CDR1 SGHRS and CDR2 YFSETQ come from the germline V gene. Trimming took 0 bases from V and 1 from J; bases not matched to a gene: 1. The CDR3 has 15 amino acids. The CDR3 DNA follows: TGCGCCAGCAGCTTGGCGGGACAGGGGTCCTACGAGCAGTACGTC. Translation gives CASSLAGQGSYEQYV.

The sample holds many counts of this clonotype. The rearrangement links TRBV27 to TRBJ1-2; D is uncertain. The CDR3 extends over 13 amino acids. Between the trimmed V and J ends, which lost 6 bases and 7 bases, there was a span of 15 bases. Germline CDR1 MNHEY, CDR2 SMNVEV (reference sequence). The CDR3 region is CASSHHKTSGYTF. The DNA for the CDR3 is TGTGCCAGCAGCCATCACAAGACGAGTGGCTACACCTTC.

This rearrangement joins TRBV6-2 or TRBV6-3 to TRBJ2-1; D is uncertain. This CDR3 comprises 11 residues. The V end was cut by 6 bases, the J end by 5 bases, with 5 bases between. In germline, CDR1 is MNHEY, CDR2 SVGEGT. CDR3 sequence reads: CASRQDNEQFF. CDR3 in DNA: TGTGCCAGCAGGCAAGACAATGAGCAGTTCTTC.

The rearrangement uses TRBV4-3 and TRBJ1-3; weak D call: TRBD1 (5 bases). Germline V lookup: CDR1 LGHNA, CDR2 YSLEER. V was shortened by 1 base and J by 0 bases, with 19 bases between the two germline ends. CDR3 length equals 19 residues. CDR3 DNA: TGCGCCAGCAGCCAAGGCAAGGGGCGAGGGTGGAACTCTGGAAACACCATATATTTT. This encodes CASSQGKGRGWNSGNTIYF.

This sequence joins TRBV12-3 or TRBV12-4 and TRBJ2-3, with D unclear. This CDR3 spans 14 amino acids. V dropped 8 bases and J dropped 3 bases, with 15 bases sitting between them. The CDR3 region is CASAYEGLTDTQYF. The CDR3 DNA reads TGTGCCAGCGCTTACGAAGGTCTGACAGATACGCAGTATTTT.

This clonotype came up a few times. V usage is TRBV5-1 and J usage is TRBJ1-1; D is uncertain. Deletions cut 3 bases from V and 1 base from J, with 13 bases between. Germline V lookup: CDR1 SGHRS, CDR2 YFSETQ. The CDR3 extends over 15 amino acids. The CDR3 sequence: CASSWALSRNTEAFF. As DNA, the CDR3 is TGCGCCAGCAGCTGGGCCCTCAGCAGGAACACTGAAGCTTTCTTT.

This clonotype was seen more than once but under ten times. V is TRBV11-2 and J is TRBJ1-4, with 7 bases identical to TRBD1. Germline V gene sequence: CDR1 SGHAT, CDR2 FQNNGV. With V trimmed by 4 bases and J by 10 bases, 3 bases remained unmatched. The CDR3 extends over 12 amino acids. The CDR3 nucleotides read TGTGCCAGCAGCTCCAACAGGGGAAAACTGTTTTTT. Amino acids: CASSSNRGKLFF.

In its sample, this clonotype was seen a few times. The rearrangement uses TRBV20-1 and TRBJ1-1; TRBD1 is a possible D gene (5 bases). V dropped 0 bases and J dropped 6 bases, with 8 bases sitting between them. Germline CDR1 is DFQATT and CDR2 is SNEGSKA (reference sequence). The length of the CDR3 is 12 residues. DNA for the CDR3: TGCAGTGCTAGAGAGGACACCGCTGAAGCTTTCTTT. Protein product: CSAREDTAEAFF.